This T cell receptor (beta chain) emerged from a study of blood T cell repertoires in COVID-19. The junction had 5 bases not matched to a gene; V was cut back by 6 bases and J by 3 bases. Germline V CDR1 and CDR2: MNHEY, SVGEGT. CDR3 length equals 15 residues. Method: immunoSEQ multiplex PCR; TCRdb's copy keeps in-frame clones and lacks some. The sample includes fewer than 300,000 clones, around 90% of them seen just once. Clinical history reported by participants formed the basis on which cohorts were assigned. For recovered donors of Cohort 3, there were two negative PCRs, clearance, or symptom resolution.

The TCR sequence derives from a woman aged 30 to 39 who had recovered from COVID-19. This chain connects TRBV6-2 or TRBV6-3 to TRBJ2-1; TRBD2 matches at 10 bases. Input material: PBMCs or T cells enriched from blood (not recorded which). CDR3 nucleotide sequence: TGTGCCAGCAGCCGCACTAGCGGGATCTACAATGAGCAGTTCTTC. This codes for CASSRTSGIYNEQFF.